The TCR beta chain under discussion was sequenced for a study of shared clonotypes between healthy human individuals. Unmatched junction bases numbered 8, after V lost 3 bases and J lost 5 bases. CDR3 size: 15 residues. The germline V gene has CDR1 SGHAT and CDR2 FQNNGV. Study results and caveats: The study sampled only blood, and tissue repertoires likely differ.

The authors split each subset's genomic DNA evenly across several immunoSEQ plates. As processed by the authors: Without quality scores, immunoSEQ junctional reads could not be filtered like full-length reads. Profiled with immunoSEQ multiplex PCR; TCRdb holds only in-frame clones, not every one. For V, J and clone size, that table is used; D and trimming come from the DNA. The sample includes about 480,000 clones, 60% to 80% of them seen just once. In regard to this clone: Its cognate antigen is unknown.

The unsorted samples took some 90 million PBMCs to get genomic DNA. Material: PBMCs. The chain couples TRBV11-2 to TRBJ2-7; 9 positions match TRBD2. The clonotype comes from a woman in her thirties or forties in good health. Some clones in this sample may be carry-over from other donors' samples. Here the CDR3 DNA reads TGTGCCAGCAGCTTGAATGCGGGAGGGCCACACGAGCAGTACTTC. Its translation: CASSLNAGGPHEQYF.